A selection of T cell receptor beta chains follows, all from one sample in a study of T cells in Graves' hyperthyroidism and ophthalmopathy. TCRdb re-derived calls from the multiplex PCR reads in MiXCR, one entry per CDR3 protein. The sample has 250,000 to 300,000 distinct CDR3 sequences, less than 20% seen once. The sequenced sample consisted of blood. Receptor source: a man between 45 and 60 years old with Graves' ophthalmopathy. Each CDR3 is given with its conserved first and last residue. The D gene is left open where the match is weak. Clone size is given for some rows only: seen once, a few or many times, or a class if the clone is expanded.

DNA: TGTGCCAGCACCAACGGAGGGGGCAATGAGCAGTTCTTC; CDR3: CASTNGGGNEQFF; size: few; V: TRBV28; J: TRBJ2-1; D: .
DNA: TGCGCCAGCAGCCGAACCCTAGCGGGAGACGGCACAGATACGCAGTATTTT; CDR3: CASSRTLAGDGTDTQYF; size: few; V: TRBV4-1; J: TRBJ2-3; D: TRBD2
DNA: TGTGCCAGCAGGAACCGGGACAGAGCAGACTACGAGCAGTACTTC; CDR3: CASRNRDRADYEQYF; size: many; V: TRBV2; J: TRBJ2-7; D: TRBD1
DNA: TGCAGTGCAAAACAGTCAACTAATGAAAAACTGTTTTTT; CDR3: CSAKQSTNEKLFF; size: few; V: TRBV20-1; J: TRBJ1-4; D: .
DNA: TGCAGTGCTAGAAACGATAGAGGCGCCCAGTACTTC; CDR3: CSARNDRGAQYF; size: .; V: TRBV20-1; J: TRBJ2-5; D: .
DNA: TGTGCCAGCAAACCGACAGATACCTACAATGAGCAGTTCTTC; CDR3: CASKPTDTYNEQFF; size: many; V: TRBV2; J: TRBJ2-1; D: .
DNA: TGTGCCAGCAGCCTGCGACTGGCGGGAGGGCCATTCGAGCAGTACTTC; CDR3: CASSLRLAGGPFEQYF; size: few; V: TRBV3-1; J: TRBJ2-7; D: TRBD2
DNA: TGTGCCAGCAGTCCCCAGAGCGGGATAAAAGAGCAGTACTTC; CDR3: CASSPQSGIKEQYF; size: many; V: TRBV28; J: TRBJ2-7; D: TRBD2
DNA: TGCAGCGTTGGTCCGGGAGACGGACGGGAGGGCGCCGGGTCAGATACGCAGTATTTT; CDR3: CSVGPGDGREGAGSDTQYF; size: few; V: TRBV29-1; J: TRBJ2-3; D: TRBD2
DNA: TGTGCCAGCAGTGAAGCACCCTACGATGAGCAGTTCTTC; CDR3: CASSEAPYDEQFF; size: many; V: TRBV2; J: TRBJ2-1; D: .
DNA: TGCAGTGTTGAACAGGGGAGACGGAATCAGCCCCAGCATTTT; CDR3: CSVEQGRRNQPQHF; size: .; V: TRBV20-1; J: TRBJ1-5; D: TRBD1
DNA: TGTGCCAGCAGTAAACAGGCGTACTATGGCTACACCTTC; CDR3: CASSKQAYYGYTF; size: few; V: TRBV28; J: TRBJ1-2; D: .
DNA: TGTGCCTCACAACGGAACCCAAACTACGAGCAGTACTTC; CDR3: CASQRNPNYEQYF; size: many; V: TRBV10-3; J: TRBJ2-7; D: .
DNA: TGCAGTGCTATACCCTTAAAGAACACTGAAGCTTTCTTT; CDR3: CSAIPLKNTEAFF; size: .; V: TRBV20-1; J: TRBJ1-1; D: .
DNA: TGTGCCAGCAGTTCCACCAAAGGGGCCACTGAAGCTTTCTTT; CDR3: CASSSTKGATEAFF; size: .; V: TRBV27; J: TRBJ1-1; D: .
DNA: TGTGCCAGCAGCCCACCGGCAGGGGCGAATTCACCCCTCCACTTT; CDR3: CASSPPAGANSPLHF; size: few; V: TRBV9; J: TRBJ1-6; D: .
DNA: TGTGCCAGAGGGCGGAGTCAAGAGACCCAGTACTTC; CDR3: CARGRSQETQYF; size: few; V: TRBV2; J: TRBJ2-5; D: .
DNA: TGCAGTGCTAGAAAACAGGGGACCCACACCGGGGAGCTGTTTTTT; CDR3: CSARKQGTHTGELFF; size: many; V: TRBV20-1; J: TRBJ2-2; D: TRBD1
DNA: TGTGCCAGCAGTTTCAGGGGATTCTACGAGCAGTACTTC; CDR3: CASSFRGFYEQYF; size: few; V: TRBV28; J: TRBJ2-7; D: .
DNA: TGTGCCAGCAGCCAAGCCTACTACAATGAGCAGTTCTTC; CDR3: CASSQAYYNEQFF; size: many; V: TRBV14; J: TRBJ2-1; D: .
DNA: TGTGCCAGCAGCTCAGGGGTTATTCAGTACTTC; CDR3: CASSSGVIQYF; size: few; V: TRBV6-2/TRBV6-3; J: TRBJ2-4; D: .
DNA: TGTGCCAGCAGCCAATCCCCCCCGCCGGCTGTGAAGACCCAGTACTTC; CDR3: CASSQSPPPAVKTQYF; size: .; V: TRBV3-1; J: TRBJ2-5; D: .
DNA: TGTGCCTGGAGTGGGCAGGGGGCCTACAATGAGCAGTTCTTC; CDR3: CAWSGQGAYNEQFF; size: few; V: TRBV30; J: TRBJ2-1; D: TRBD1
DNA: TGTGCCAGCAGTTTAGCCGACAGTCGCGGGGAGCTGTTTTTT; CDR3: CASSLADSRGELFF; size: many; V: TRBV12-3/TRBV12-4; J: TRBJ2-2; D: .
DNA: TGTGCCAGCAGCCAAGCGGTACAGGGAAATCAGCCCCAGCATTTT; CDR3: CASSQAVQGNQPQHF; size: many; V: TRBV3-1; J: TRBJ1-5; D: .
DNA: TGTGCCAGCAGCCAAAGCGGGCCGGGGTATTTT; CDR3: CASSQSGPGYF; size: few; V: TRBV13; J: TRBJ2-3; D: .
DNA: TGTGCCAGCAGCCAAACAACAGACAGGGTTACTGAAGCTTTCTTT; CDR3: CASSQTTDRVTEAFF; size: many; V: TRBV3-1; J: TRBJ1-1; D: TRBD1
DNA: TGTGCCAGCAGTTTAACAGGGACAGCTTTTTCACCTAGGCCCTACGAGCAGTACTTC; CDR3: CASSLTGTAFSPRPYEQYF; size: few; V: TRBV27; J: TRBJ2-7; D: TRBD1
DNA: TGCGCCAGCAAGGGGGGGGCGCAATCCGGGGAGCTGTTTTTT; CDR3: CASKGGAQSGELFF; size: .; V: TRBV5-1; J: TRBJ2-2; D: .
DNA: TGCAGTGCTAGAGATGCGGGACAGGGGAGCAATCAGCCCCAGCATTTT; CDR3: CSARDAGQGSNQPQHF; size: .; V: TRBV20-1; J: TRBJ1-5; D: TRBD1
DNA: TGTGCCAGCAGCTTAGAAGGGGACGTATTCCACGAGCAGTACTTC; CDR3: CASSLEGDVFHEQYF; size: .; V: TRBV11-1; J: TRBJ2-7; D: .
DNA: TGTGCCTGGGGGGTGGCGGGTCAGAGCACAGATACGCAGTATTTT; CDR3: CAWGVAGQSTDTQYF; size: few; V: TRBV30; J: TRBJ2-3; D: .
DNA: TGTGCCAGCAACACGGCTGCGACCTATGGCTACACCTTC; CDR3: CASNTAATYGYTF; size: many; V: TRBV28; J: TRBJ1-2; D: .
DNA: TGTGCCAGCAGCGTCACGGACTACCCGGCAGATGCGCAGTATTTT; CDR3: CASSVTDYPADAQYF; size: .; V: TRBV9; J: TRBJ2-3; D: .
DNA: TGTGCCAGCAGCGGGGGTTCTCTCTCTGGGGCCAACGTCCTGACTTTC; CDR3: CASSGGSLSGANVLTF; size: .; V: TRBV5-4; J: TRBJ2-6; D: .
DNA: TGTGCCAGCAGTGAAGGGGGCGAGACCGTTGCGGGACAGGGGGCGGTTCAGCCCCAGCATTTT; CDR3: CASSEGGETVAGQGAVQPQHF; size: .; V: TRBV2; J: TRBJ1-5; D: TRBD1
DNA: TGTGCCAGCAGTTACTCGCCAGGGATTACCCACGAGCAGTACTTC; CDR3: CASSYSPGITHEQYF; size: few; V: TRBV6-6; J: TRBJ2-7; D: .
DNA: TGCAGTGCTAGGATAGGCATGAACACCGGGGAGCTGTTTTTT; CDR3: CSARIGMNTGELFF; size: .; V: TRBV20-1; J: TRBJ2-2; D: .
DNA: TGTGCCAGCAACGACAGGGCTGGAAGGTCGGATACGCAGTATTTT; CDR3: CASNDRAGRSDTQYF; size: .; V: TRBV12-3/TRBV12-4; J: TRBJ2-3; D: TRBD1
DNA: TGTGCCAGCAGCCATGGGTCTAAAATTGAAGCTTTCTTT; CDR3: CASSHGSKIEAFF; size: few; V: TRBV6-1; J: TRBJ1-1; D: .
DNA: TGTGCCAGCAGTTACTCGAGTCCGATGAACACTGAAGCTTTCTTT; CDR3: CASSYSSPMNTEAFF; size: many; V: TRBV6-5; J: TRBJ1-1; D: .
DNA: TGCGCCAGCAGCTTGGATACAGATCAACACACCATATATTTT; CDR3: CASSLDTDQHTIYF; size: many; V: TRBV5-1; J: TRBJ1-3; D: .
DNA: TGTGCCAGCAGCTCCGACAGGGGGCAGCACAATGAGCAGTTCTTC; CDR3: CASSSDRGQHNEQFF; size: .; V: TRBV14; J: TRBJ2-1; D: TRBD1
DNA: TGTGCCAGCGGCTTCGGGACAGAAGAGACCCAGTACTTC; CDR3: CASGFGTEETQYF; size: few; V: TRBV5-6; J: TRBJ2-5; D: TRBD1
DNA: TGTGCCAGCAGTGAAGCTTGGTCTAGCAATCAGCCCCAGCATTTT; CDR3: CASSEAWSSNQPQHF; size: few; V: TRBV6-1; J: TRBJ1-5; D: .
DNA: TGTGCCAGCAGCTTAGGACAGCGAACGGCGGACGACCCCTACGAGCAGTACTTC; CDR3: CASSLGQRTADDPYEQYF; size: few; V: TRBV5-5; J: TRBJ2-7; D: .
DNA: TGTGCCAGCAGTTCGCTAGCGGGACAGACCTCCTACGAGCAGTACTTC; CDR3: CASSSLAGQTSYEQYF; size: .; V: TRBV6-1; J: TRBJ2-7; D: TRBD2
DNA: TGCAGTGCTGCGGACAGGCGGCGGAATCAGCCCCAGCATTTT; CDR3: CSAADRRRNQPQHF; size: .; V: TRBV20-1; J: TRBJ1-5; D: TRBD1
DNA: TGTGCCAGCAGCTTAGGAGGCGGGAGGGTAGTTACGCAGTATTTT; CDR3: CASSLGGGRVVTQYF; size: .; V: TRBV7-2; J: TRBJ2-3; D: TRBD2
DNA: TGTGCCAGCAGCCCCCCCCCCCGACAGGGAAGGGTAGATACGCAGTATTTT; CDR3: CASSPPPRQGRVDTQYF; size: few; V: TRBV7-9; J: TRBJ2-3; D: TRBD1
DNA: TGTGCCAGCAGTCACCCGATTGGACAGGGGGATTTCGAAGCTTTCTTT; CDR3: CASSHPIGQGDFEAFF; size: many; V: TRBV6-1; J: TRBJ1-1; D: TRBD1
DNA: TGTGCCAGCAGTTTTTCGTCGACAGGGAGTATAAATCAGCCCCAGCATTTT; CDR3: CASSFSSTGSINQPQHF; size: many; V: TRBV27; J: TRBJ1-5; D: TRBD1